The 22 T cell receptor beta chains in this list originate from one sample, sequenced in a study of T cells expressing NK-cell markers. Reanalyzing the 5' RACE reads, TCRdb keeps one entry per CDR3 protein, without DNA. Its table records 550,000 or so distinct CDR3 sequences. The specimen sequenced was blood T cells: a sorted CD56 or NKG2C T cell subset, CD4+ or CD8+ T cells, or bulk PBMC T cells (not recorded which). These receptors came from a man aged 18 to 29 in good health.

This chain joins TRBV28 and TRBJ2-7; the D gene TCRdb calls, TRBD1, cannot be checked with no DNA. The V gene's germline CDR1 is MDHEN and CDR2 SYDVKM. This CDR3 is built from 12 residues. CDR3 region: CATLGTTYEQYF.

The chain is built from TRBV12-3 or TRBV12-4 and TRBJ2-1; the D call of TRBD2 rests on TCRdb alone, since no DNA is present to check it. CDR3 length: 19 amino acids. This chain's CDR3 is CASRGPGLAGESSYNEQFF.

The chain's CDR3 is CSARSSRRSANEQFF. The genes are TRBV20-1 and TRBJ2-1. The CDR3 has 15 residues. Germline values: CDR1 DFQATT, CDR2 SNEGSKA (reference sequence).

The chain joins TRBV27 to TRBJ1-4; no DNA is available, so the TRBD1 call from TCRdb remains unchecked. The germline V gene has CDR1 MNHEY and CDR2 SMNVEV (reference sequence). The CDR3 loop spans 13 amino acids. This CDR3 is CASSPRGREKLFF.

The chain joins TRBV18 to TRBJ2-3; TCRdb's assignment of TRBD1 cannot be checked, as there is no DNA. The length of the CDR3 is 15 residues. Looked up from germline, CDR1 is KGHSH and CDR2 is LQKENI. The CDR3 loop reads CASSPLSGAGDTQYF.

This sequence joins TRBV6-5 and TRBJ1-5; TCRdb designates TRBD1, a call that cannot be tested without DNA. The V gene's germline CDR1 is MNHEY and CDR2 SVGAGI. The CDR3 covers 15 residues. The CDR3 reads CASSPGTGVGQPQHF.

This chain uses TRBV29-1 with TRBJ2-5; TCRdb picks TRBD1, but there is no DNA to check that call. The germline CDR1 and CDR2 sequences are SQVTM and ANQGSEA. The CDR3 consists of 12 residues. CDR3 amino acids: CSANDRSDTQYF.

The chain joins TRBV7-8 to TRBJ2-1; TCRdb indicates TRBD1, and absent DNA this call remains unverified. Germline CDR1 and CDR2: SGHVS and FQNEAQ. The CDR3 spans 13 residues. The chain's CDR3 is CASSLDRRGEQFF.

The V call is TRBV6-2 or TRBV6-3, the J call TRBJ2-1; TCRdb selects TRBD2, and the lack of DNA leaves this call unchecked. The CDR3 sequence is 15 residues long. CDR1 and CDR2 from the germline V gene are MNHEY and SVGEGT. CDR3 amino acids: CASSYLGLANNEQFF.

The CDR3 is CASSRGLAGLDEQFF. The chain recombines TRBV12-3 or TRBV12-4 with TRBJ2-1; TCRdb gives TRBD2 as the D gene, but with no DNA this cannot be confirmed. There are 15 residues in the CDR3.

This chain connects TRBV21-1 to TRBJ2-1; TCRdb returns TRBD2, unconfirmable since there is no DNA. TRBV21-1 is listed as a pseudogene. There are 15 residues in the CDR3. CDR3 region: CASSKISGRYNEQFF.

The gene calls are TRBV10-3 and TRBJ2-1; there is no DNA to check the TCRdb D call of TRBD2. The CDR3 covers 18 residues. CDR1 ENHRY and CDR2 SYGVKD come from the germline V gene. This CDR3 is CAISELGTSGRLYNEQFF.

The gene calls are TRBV6-2 or TRBV6-3 and TRBJ2-3; the TCRdb D gene call, TRBD1, has no DNA to confirm it. The CDR3 sequence is 20 residues long. From germline, CDR1 is MNHEY and CDR2 SVGEGT. This CDR3 reads CASSSTRKGRQGDSPDTQYF.

The rearrangement links TRBV10-3 to TRBJ2-2. This CDR3 has 12 residues. The germline gives CDR1 ENHRY, CDR2 SYGVKD. CDR3 amino acids: CATQETPGELFF.

The J gene is TRBJ1-1, the V gene TRBV5-1; the D call of TRBD1 rests on TCRdb alone, since no DNA is present to check it. The CDR3 is 13 amino acids. The germline V gene has CDR1 SGHRS and CDR2 YFSETQ. CDR3 protein: CASTREGVTEAFF.

The chain is built from TRBV30 and TRBJ2-1; the D call of TRBD2 rests on TCRdb alone, since no DNA is present to check it. Per the germline V gene, CDR1 is GTSNPN and CDR2 is SVGIG (reference sequence). The CDR3 length is 13 residues. The CDR3 spells CAWTDYSSGGQFF.

This chain connects TRBV27 to TRBJ1-5; TCRdb designates TRBD1, a call that cannot be tested without DNA. CDR1 is MNHEY, CDR2 SMNVEV, per germline (reference sequence). CDR3 length: 13 residues. CDR3 amino acids: CASSLGQSQPQHF.

The genes are TRBV12-3 or TRBV12-4 and TRBJ2-1; the TRBD1 assignment by TCRdb is unverifiable without DNA. The CDR3 sequence is 14 residues long. The CDR3: CASRVTTDYNEQFF.

The rearrangement uses TRBV12-3 or TRBV12-4 and TRBJ2-5; TCRdb's D call of TRBD1 is untestable without DNA. This CDR3 comprises 14 residues. The CDR3 sequence: CASSRTGGKETQYF.

This chain connects TRBV20-1 to TRBJ2-7; the TCRdb call, TRBD1, lacks DNA for checking. The germline V gene has CDR1 DFQATT and CDR2 SNEGSKA (reference sequence). CDR3 size: 14 residues. CDR3 sequence reads: CSASDRGFSYEQYF.

The gene calls are TRBV4-2 and TRBJ2-1; checking the TCRdb D call of TRBD1 is not possible without DNA. This CDR3 region has 16 residues. Germline V gene lookup returns CDR1 LGHNA and CDR2 YNFKEQ. The CDR3 loop is CASSQGVAVPGHEQFF.

The V call is TRBV7-6, the J call TRBJ2-3; no DNA is available, so the TRBD1 call from TCRdb remains unchecked. The CDR3 is 13 residues long. The germline gives CDR1 SGHVS, CDR2 FNYEAQ. The CDR3 is CASSYNRADTQYF.